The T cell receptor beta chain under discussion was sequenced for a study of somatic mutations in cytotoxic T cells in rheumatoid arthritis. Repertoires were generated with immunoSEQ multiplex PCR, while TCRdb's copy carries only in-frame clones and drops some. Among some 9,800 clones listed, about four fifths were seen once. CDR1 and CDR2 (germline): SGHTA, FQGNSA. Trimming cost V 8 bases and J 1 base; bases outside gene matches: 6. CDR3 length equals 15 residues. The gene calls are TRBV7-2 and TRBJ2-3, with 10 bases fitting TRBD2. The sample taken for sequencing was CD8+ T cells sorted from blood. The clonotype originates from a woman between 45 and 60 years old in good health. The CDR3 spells CASGPLAGGTDTQYF. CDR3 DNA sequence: TGTGCCAGCGGGCCCCTAGCGGGAGGCACAGATACGCAGTATTTT.